This passage covers 13 T cell receptor beta chains from one sample sequenced in a study of shared clonotypes between healthy human individuals. Data came from immunoSEQ multiplex PCR; TCRdb stores just in-frame clones and leaves some out. The sample records approximately 1.5 million clones, roughly 98.5% being singletons. The sequenced sample consisted of naive CD4+ T cells sorted from blood. Subset described: CD45RA+ positively selected. These receptors came from a man aged 30-40 years in good health.

The chain carries TRBV6-1 and TRBJ1-2, with D perhaps TRBD1 (6 bases). The CDR3 covers 14 residues. Germline V CDR1 and CDR2: MNHNS, SASEGT. Trimming pared 3 bases from V and 2 bases from J, leaving 10 bases between. CDR3 amino acids: CASSDRQENYGYTF. In DNA, the CDR3 is TGTGCCAGCAGTGACAGACAGGAAAACTATGGCTACACCTTC.

The chain carries TRBV28 and TRBJ2-1; maybe TRBD2 (7 bases). This CDR3 has 16 residues. V was trimmed by 3 bases and J by 3 bases, leaving 15 bases between them. CDR1 and CDR2 from the germline V gene are MDHEN and SYDVKM. CDR3 nucleotide sequence: TGTGCCAGCAGTTTTCGCGGGGGCAGGGTCTACAATGAGCAGTTCTTC. Amino acids: CASSFRGGRVYNEQFF.

The chain employs TRBV11-2 and TRBJ2-1, with D tentatively TRBD2 (6 bases). The germline V gene has CDR1 SGHAT and CDR2 FQNNGV. With 5 bases removed from V and 5 bases from J, the gap between germline ends came to 13 bases. The CDR3 is 14 amino acids. CDR3 sequence (DNA): TGTGCCAGCAGCCCGGGGAGGAGAGACAATGAGCAGTTCTTC. This codes for CASSPGRRDNEQFF.

J is TRBJ1-5 and V is TRBV7-6; D is uncertain. Trimming stripped 4 bases from V and 6 bases from J, with 19 bases between. Germline lookup yields CDR1 SGHVS and CDR2 FNYEAQ. CDR3 length equals 16 residues. CDR3 amino acids: CASSSLPAPQSQPQHF. As DNA, the CDR3 is TGTGCCAGCAGCTCTCTTCCCGCCCCCCAATCTCAGCCCCAGCATTTT. Full variable domain (outside the CDR3, taken from reference TRBV7-6 and TRBJ1-5): GAGVSQSPRYKVTKRGQDVALRCDPISGHVSLYWYRQALGQGPEFLTYFNYEAQQDKSGLPNDRFSAERPEGSISTLTIQRTEQRDSAMYRCASSSLPAPQSQPQHFGDGTRLSIL.

The chain carries TRBV6-5 and TRBJ1-2; D is ambiguous. This CDR3 spans 14 amino acids. Germline V CDR1 and CDR2: MNHEY, SVGAGI. Trimming left V 6 bases short and J 0 bases short, with 11 bases between. The CDR3 DNA reads TGTGCCAGCAGCTATTTCCAATCTAACTATGGCTACACCTTC. Translating gives CASSYFQSNYGYTF.

J is TRBJ2-5 and V is TRBV2; D possibly corresponds to TRBD2 (5 bases). Germline V gene sequence: CDR1 SNHLY, CDR2 FYNNEI. The CDR3 spans 13 residues. V was trimmed by 4 bases and J by 0 bases, leaving 6 bases between them. This chain's CDR3 is CASSGGHQETQYF. CDR3 sequence (DNA): TGTGCCAGCAGTGGCGGGCACCAAGAGACCCAGTACTTC.

For this clone: Other DNA sequences within the sample encode an identical CDR3. The rearrangement joins TRBV18 to TRBJ1-4, with D unresolved. The CDR3 extends over 14 amino acids. Trimming stripped 4 bases from V and 0 bases from J, with 6 bases between. CDR1 is KGHSH and CDR2 is LQKENI in the germline V gene. This CDR3 reads CASSRGATNEKLFF. Here the CDR3 DNA reads TGTGCCAGCTCACGGGGTGCAACTAATGAAAAACTGTTTTTT.

The chain is built from TRBV5-6 and TRBJ2-7; D possibly uses TRBD1 or TRBD2 (6 bases each). The CDR3 is 15 residues long. Germline V gives CDR1 SGHDT, CDR2 YYEEEE. The V gene lost 4 bases and the J gene lost 0 bases, with 14 bases spanning the gap. The CDR3 DNA reads TGTGCCAGCAGCCTCCTTTGGGGGGCCTCCTACGAGCAGTACTTC. Translating it yields CASSLLWGASYEQYF.

The genes are TRBV7-8 and TRBJ2-7; no firm D call. Trimming stripped 1 base from V and 4 bases from J, with 11 bases between. CDR3 size: 14 residues. Germline loops: CDR1 SGHVS, CDR2 FQNEAQ. The CDR3 nucleotides read TGTGCCAGCAGCTTAGGAGCCGGCCCATACGAGCAGTACTTC. It codes for CASSLGAGPYEQYF. Variable domain in full (rest from reference TRBV7-8 and TRBJ2-7): GAGVSQSPRYKVAKRGQDVALRCDPISGHVSLFWYQQALGQGPEFLTYFQNEAQLDKSGLPSDRFFAERPEGSVSTLKIQRTQQEDSAVYLCASSLGAGPYEQYFGPGTRLTVT.

This rearrangement joins TRBV6-5 to TRBJ1-1; 8 nucleotides agree with TRBD1. The CDR3 is 13 residues long. The junction had 5 bases not matched to a gene; V was cut back by 6 bases and J by 5 bases. The germline V gene encodes CDR1 MNHEY and CDR2 SVGAGI. The chain's CDR3 is CASRTGVITEAFF. CDR3 DNA: TGTGCCAGCAGGACAGGGGTTATAACTGAAGCTTTCTTT.

The genes are TRBV5-6 and TRBJ2-1, with TRBD2 as a possible D gene (5 bases). This CDR3 has 12 residues. Trimming cost V 3 bases and J 11 bases, with 12 bases left between them. Germline loops: CDR1 SGHDT, CDR2 YYEEEE. CDR3 nucleotides: TGTGCCAGCAGCTGGGTCCGGGAACAGCAGTTCTTC. It codes for CASSWVREQQFF.

V usage is TRBV14 and J usage is TRBJ1-2; the D is unclear. Trimming pared 10 bases from V and 2 bases from J, leaving 8 bases between. The CDR3 sequence is 11 residues long. Germline loops: CDR1 SGHDN, CDR2 FVKESK. The CDR3 region is CAIRRNYGYTF. The CDR3 region has the DNA TGTGCCATCAGACGGAACTATGGCTACACCTTC.

CDR3 sequence: CASSFQRTGNEKLFF. CDR3 sequence (DNA): TGCGCCAGCAGCTTCCAAAGGACAGGGAATGAAAAACTGTTTTTT. The genes are TRBV4-3 and TRBJ1-4; 8 nucleotides line up with TRBD1. Germline-derived CDR1 and CDR2 are LGHNA and YSLEER. V dropped 5 bases and J dropped 5; count of bases not matched to a gene: 7. The length of the CDR3 is 15 residues.